This TCR beta chain was sequenced for a study of T cells after yellow fever vaccination. TCRdb itself ran the 5' RACE reads through MiXCR, one entry per CDR3 protein. The table has 240,000 or so distinct CDR3 sequences, 6.9% seen once. The germline V gene encodes CDR1 DFQATT and CDR2 SNEGSKA (reference sequence). V lost 0 bases and J 4 bases, leaving 13 bases between the germline ends. The CDR3 is 14 residues long. The rearrangement joins TRBV20-1 to TRBJ2-7; the D gene is possibly TRBD1 (5 bases). The source of this sequence is a man aged 30 to 39 who received the YFV17D yellow fever vaccine. Sample: CD4+ T cells sorted from PBMCs, taken 15 days after the yellow fever booster vaccination. The CDR3 nucleotides are TGCAGTGCTAGAGATCTCCAGGGTGCATACGAGCAGTACTTC. Its protein product is CSARDLQGAYEQYF.